This passage covers 25 T cell receptor beta chains from one sample sequenced in a study of shared clonotypes between healthy human individuals. The repertoire was sequenced with immunoSEQ multiplex PCR; TCRdb's copy has only in-frame clones and lacks some. The sample includes about 470,000 clones, about four fifths of them seen just once. Sequencing used PBMCs. The receptors were gathered from a woman aged 40 to 50 in good health. Some clones in this sample may be carry-over from other donors' samples.

This chain joins TRBV7-9 and TRBJ2-3; the D gene is possibly TRBD2 (6 bases). This CDR3 has 15 residues. The V end lost 4 bases, the J end lost 1 base, and 12 bases lay between the germline ends. CDR1 is SEHNR and CDR2 is FQNEAQ in the germline V gene (reference sequence). CDR3: CASSSARGGTDTQYF. DNA of the CDR3: TGTGCCAGCAGCTCTGCGCGGGGTGGCACAGATACGCAGTATTTT.

The V gene is TRBV2, the J gene TRBJ1-5; 11 bases map to TRBD1. V shed 4 bases and J 3 bases; nucleotides not matched to a gene: 5. The CDR3 is made up of 16 amino acids. Germline V gives CDR1 SNHLY, CDR2 FYNNEI. This chain's CDR3 is CASSGTGGPANQPQHF. CDR3 coding DNA: TGTGCCAGCAGTGGGACAGGGGGCCCCGCCAATCAGCCCCAGCATTTT.

This clone was recorded a few times. The chain is built from TRBV7-9 and TRBJ1-1; D perhaps matches TRBD1 (5 bases). The CDR3 has 14 amino acids. Trimming removed 6 bases at V and 1 base at J, with 12 bases between. Germline-derived CDR1 and CDR2 are SEHNR and FQNEAQ (reference sequence). The CDR3 protein is CASRQVQQNTEAFF. The CDR3 DNA is TGTGCCAGCAGACAGGTCCAGCAGAACACTGAAGCTTTCTTT.

In the case of this clone: Other nucleotide sequences from this sample produce the same CDR3. The rearrangement links TRBV28 to TRBJ1-3, with 10 bases lining up with TRBD1. The CDR3 extends over 15 amino acids. Germline V gene data show CDR1 as MDHEN and CDR2 as SYDVKM. After removal of 6 bases from V and 1 base from J, the junction contained 3 bases not matched to a gene. CDR3 nucleotides: TGTGCCAGCAGCCGGACAGGGGGTTCTGGAAACACCATATATTTT. Amino acids: CASSRTGGSGNTIYF.

This chain links TRBV6-1 with TRBJ1-4, with unresolved D. The CDR3 is 15 amino acids. V lost 3 bases, J lost 3 bases, and 11 bases lay in between. Germline CDR1 is MNHNS and CDR2 is SASEGT. Written as DNA, the CDR3 is TGTGCCAGCAGTGATGGGCTTGGGGCTAATGAAAAACTGTTTTTT. Translation gives CASSDGLGANEKLFF.

The chain recombines TRBV5-1 with TRBJ2-1; 9 bases align to TRBD2. V trimming: 8 bases; J trimming: 7 bases; junction bases outside the gene matches: 10. Germline V gives CDR1 SGHRS, CDR2 YFSETQ. The length of the CDR3 is 14 residues. The CDR3 region is CASTRTSVENEQFF. Written as DNA, the CDR3 is TGCGCCAGTACTCGGACTAGCGTCGAGAATGAGCAGTTCTTC.

In its sample, this clone was seen a few times. CDR3 DNA: TGTGCCAGCAATGTGGCAAGGGGTCAAGAGACCCAGTACTTC. It is translated as CASNVARGQETQYF. The rearrangement links TRBV2 to TRBJ2-5; D perhaps matches TRBD1 (5 bases). Germline CDR1 SNHLY, CDR2 FYNNEI. V lost 7 bases, J lost 2 bases, and 14 bases lay in between. The CDR3 totals 14 residues.

The chain carries TRBV5-1 and TRBJ2-3; 9 bases align to TRBD1. The CDR3 covers 17 residues. V lost 3 bases to trimming and J lost 1 base; unmatched junction nucleotides: 9. Germline V gives CDR1 SGHRS, CDR2 YFSETQ. This chain's CDR3 is CASSSWTGEAGTDTQYF. For the CDR3, the DNA is TGCGCCAGCAGCTCGTGGACAGGGGAAGCTGGCACAGATACGCAGTATTTT.

The chain couples TRBV27 to TRBJ1-3, with 7 bases that match TRBD1. The CDR3 covers 16 residues. The germline V gene has CDR1 MNHEY and CDR2 SMNVEV (reference sequence). V lost 6 bases and J lost 0; bases outside the gene matches: 8. The chain's CDR3 is CASRQGTGISGNTIYF. Written as DNA, the CDR3 is TGTGCCAGCAGACAGGGGACGGGAATCTCTGGAAACACCATATATTTT.

J is TRBJ1-2 and V is TRBV30; tentative D call: TRBD1 (5 bases). The germline V gene encodes CDR1 GTSNPN and CDR2 SVGIG (reference sequence). The CDR3 contains 12 residues. V dropped 8 bases and J dropped 5 bases, with 15 bases sitting between them. DNA of the CDR3: TGTGCCGGTCCCGGGGCAGTATATGGCTACACCTTC. This codes for CAGPGAVYGYTF.

The V and J genes are TRBV27 and TRBJ1-2; TRBD1 aligns across 8 bases. V lost 3 bases to trimming and J lost 5 bases; unmatched junction nucleotides: 11. Germline CDR1 is MNHEY and CDR2 is SMNVEV (reference sequence). The CDR3 runs 16 residues. CDR3: CASSFSRGLSSYGYTF. DNA for the CDR3: TGTGCCAGCAGTTTTTCCAGGGGGCTTTCGTCATATGGCTACACCTTC.

This clone has only a few counts. The chain is built from TRBV15 and TRBJ2-1; 8 nucleotides align to TRBD1. Germline V CDR1 and CDR2: LNHNV, YYDKDF (reference sequence). Trimming cost V 3 bases and J 10 bases; bases outside gene matches: 5. The CDR3 has 13 amino acids. Here the CDR3 DNA reads TGTGCCACCAGCAGTATGAGGGACAGGGAGCAGTTCTTC. This sequence encodes CATSSMRDREQFF.

The genes are TRBV7-2 and TRBJ2-7; 9 nucleotides line up with TRBD2. The CDR3 is made up of 15 amino acids. The trim removed 4 bases at V and 3 bases at J, leaving 7 bases unmatched. Germline CDR1 SGHTA, CDR2 FQGNSA. CDR3 nucleotides: TGTGCCAGCAGCTCAAATAGCGGGGGCCTCTACGAGCAGTACTTC. It is translated as CASSSNSGGLYEQYF.

The chain has TRBV7-2 and TRBJ1-3; TRBD1 might be the D (5 bases). V lost 5 bases and J 0 bases, leaving 14 bases between the germline ends. This CDR3 comprises 16 residues. The germline V gene encodes CDR1 SGHTA and CDR2 FQGNSA. The CDR3: CASSPRQRSSGNTIYF. In DNA, the CDR3 is TGTGCCAGCAGCCCGAGACAGAGGAGCTCTGGAAACACCATATATTTT. Full variable domain (remainder filled in from reference TRBV7-2 and TRBJ1-3): GAGVSQSPSNKVTEKGKDVELRCDPISGHTALYWYRQSLGQGLEFLIYFQGNSAPDKSGLPSDRFSAERTGGSVSTLTIQRTQQEDSAVYLCASSPRQRSSGNTIYFGEGSWLTVV.

The CDR3 loop reads CSVEVWGRETQYF. For the CDR3, the DNA is TGCAGCGTTGAAGTGTGGGGACGGGAGACCCAGTACTTC. The chain employs TRBV29-1 and TRBJ2-5; D might be TRBD1 or TRBD2, each matching 5 bases. The length of the CDR3 is 13 residues. The V gene lost 1 base and the J gene lost 5 bases, with 11 bases spanning the gap. The V gene's germline CDR1 is SQVTM and CDR2 ANQGSEA.

The chain carries TRBV19 and TRBJ1-3, with a tentative D call TRBD1 (5 bases). The V and J ends lost 5 bases and 0 bases respectively, with 14 bases between them. The germline V gene has CDR1 LNHDA and CDR2 SQIVND (reference sequence). The CDR3 is made up of 16 amino acids. CDR3 residues: CASSWTGTLSGNTIYF. The DNA of the CDR3 is TGTGCCAGTAGTTGGACCGGGACGCTCTCTGGAAACACCATATATTTT.

The chain carries TRBV9 and TRBJ2-2, with TRBD2 identical over 8 bases. Trimming took 0 bases from V and 5 from J; bases not matched to a gene: 6. In germline, CDR1 is SGDLS, CDR2 YYNGEE. The CDR3 length is 16 residues. The CDR3 loop reads CASSVGSGRRTGELFF. For the CDR3, the DNA is TGTGCCAGCAGCGTAGGCAGCGGGAGAAGAACCGGGGAGCTGTTTTTT.

The chain couples TRBV28 to TRBJ2-7, with 9 bases that match TRBD2. V was pared by 3 bases and J by 0 bases, with 9 bases of the junction left unmatched. The CDR3 is 17 residues long. The germline CDR1 and CDR2 sequences are MDHEN and SYDVKM. The DNA for the CDR3 is TGTGCCAGCAGTTTGTTACTAGCGGGCGATAGCTCCTACGAGCAGTACTTC. It specifies CASSLLLAGDSSYEQYF.

The chain recombines TRBV11-3 with TRBJ2-7, with a tentative D call TRBD2 (6 bases). V was trimmed by 5 bases and J by 9 bases, leaving 11 bases between them. Germline V gene data show CDR1 as SGHNT and CDR2 as YENEEA. The CDR3 spans 11 residues. The CDR3 DNA sequence: TGTGCCAGCAGCGTCTGGCGGGGGCAGTACTTC. It is translated as CASSVWRGQYF.

The rearrangement links TRBV7-2 to TRBJ2-2; TRBD2 matches at 7 bases. The CDR3 extends over 17 amino acids. The ends lost 1 base at V and 3 bases at J; junction bases unmatched: 8. CDR1 is SGHTA and CDR2 is FQGNSA in the germline V gene. The CDR3 sequence is CASSLGGGSGHTGELFF. The CDR3 bases are TGTGCCAGCAGCTTAGGGGGTGGTAGCGGGCACACCGGGGAGCTGTTTTTT.

V gene TRBV27 combines with J gene TRBJ2-7; D call uncertain. CDR1 and CDR2 from the germline V gene are MNHEY and SMNVEV (reference sequence). V lost 8 bases and J 2 bases, leaving 19 bases between the germline ends. The CDR3 has 15 amino acids. The CDR3 is CASGDTGGDPYEQYF. In nucleotides, the CDR3 is TGTGCCAGCGGCGACACGGGCGGAGACCCCTACGAGCAGTACTTC.

The chain's CDR3 is CASSLGADRPWDETQYF. Here the CDR3 DNA reads TGTGCCAGCAGCTTAGGGGCGGACCGCCCATGGGATGAGACCCAGTACTTC. The chain has TRBV11-3 and TRBJ2-5; D unclear. The length of the CDR3 is 17 residues. V was trimmed by 1 base and J by 5 bases, leaving 20 bases between them. CDR1 is SGHNT, CDR2 YENEEA, per germline.

As to this clone: No DNA is shown, since the ends of the CDR3 on it are uncertain; the CDR3 is the one TCRdb lists. J is TRBJ1-1 and V is TRBV5-6. The length of the CDR3 is 14 amino acids, counting both ends. The germline V gene has CDR1 SGHDT and CDR2 YYEEEE. The CDR3 spells CASSFSVLGTEAFF.

The rearrangement joins TRBV5-6 to TRBJ1-6; 7 bases are a match to TRBD1. The CDR3 covers 14 residues. Germline CDR1 and CDR2: SGHDT and YYEEEE. The V segment lost 4 bases and the J segment 8 bases; nucleotides outside the gene matches: 6. CDR3 in amino acids: CASSPGQRDSPLHF. The CDR3 bases are TGTGCCAGCAGCCCGGGACAGAGGGATTCACCCCTCCACTTT.

The genes are TRBV28 and TRBJ2-7; 13 nucleotides align to TRBD2. J was trimmed by 3 bases and V by 8 bases; bases with no gene match: 1. The germline gives CDR1 MDHEN, CDR2 SYDVKM. CDR3 size: 13 residues. CDR3 sequence (DNA): TGTGCCAGCGGGACTAGCGGGATCTACGAGCAGTACTTC. This sequence encodes CASGTSGIYEQYF.